A selection of T cell receptor beta chains follows, all from one sample in a study of T-cell reconstitution after alpha-beta-depleted transplantation in children. TCRdb reprocessed the PCR reads with MiXCR, giving one entry per CDR3 protein. The sample consists of 300,000 or so distinct CDR3 sequences, roughly 25% of them appearing once. The source was PBMCs, mostly from graft donor cells, collected 180 days after TCRalphabeta/CD19-depleted stem cell transplant. The receptors here all came from a male patient aged 10-17 years who had a stem cell transplant for acute lymphoblastic leukemia, so the T cells may come from the graft donor. Both conserved end residues are part of each CDR3. A D gene is named only where the DNA matches it firmly. Rows give clone size only sometimes, using once, few, many, or a class for an expanded clone.

v_gene,abundance,d_gene,j_gene,CDR3nt,CDR3aa
TRBV2,few,.,TRBJ2-3,TGTGCCAGCATATCGGAGGGCTGGCTAGGTACGCAGTATTTT,CASISEGWLGTQYF
TRBV12-5,.,TRBD1,TRBJ1-1,TGTGCTAGTGGTTTGTCGCCGGGACAGGAGAACACTGAAGCTTTCTTT,CASGLSPGQENTEAFF
TRBV7-2,few,.,TRBJ1-2,TGTGCCAGCAGTCCTAACTGGGTAGTAGATGGCTACACCTTC,CASSPNWVVDGYTF
TRBV29-1,few,.,TRBJ2-6,TGCAGCGTTGAGTGGGCAGAGGCCCGGATCTTGACCCCTGGGGCCAACGTCCTGACTTTC,CSVEWAEARILTPGANVLTF
TRBV20-1,few,TRBD1,TRBJ2-1,TGCAGTGCTGACAGGGGTGGAGGCCCGGGGTCCTACAATGAGCAGTTCTTC,CSADRGGGPGSYNEQFF
TRBV19,.,.,TRBJ1-1,TGTGCCAGTAGTCTGACAGCCTTCACTGAAGCTTTCTTT,CASSLTAFTEAFF
TRBV5-1,.,TRBD2,TRBJ2-7,TGCGCCAGCAGCTTGGAAGGGACTAGCGGTTATAGCTCCTACGAGCAGTACTTC,CASSLEGTSGYSSYEQYF
TRBV5-1,.,.,TRBJ2-7,TGCGCCAGCAGCTTAATCGGGCGGACCTACGAGCAGTACTTC,CASSLIGRTYEQYF
TRBV5-1,many,.,TRBJ2-1,TGCGCCAGCAGCCTGAGCGGGCCTTCCTACAATGAGCAGTTCTTC,CASSLSGPSYNEQFF
TRBV4-1,few,TRBD2,TRBJ2-6,TGCGCCAGCAGCCAAGTCTTTAGGACTAGCGGGAGGAGTGGGGCCAACGTCCTGACTTTC,CASSQVFRTSGRSGANVLTF
TRBV19,few,.,TRBJ1-5,TGTGCCAGTAACGCGGGAGCAGGGTTAGGGTCTCAGCCCCAGCATTTT,CASNAGAGLGSQPQHF